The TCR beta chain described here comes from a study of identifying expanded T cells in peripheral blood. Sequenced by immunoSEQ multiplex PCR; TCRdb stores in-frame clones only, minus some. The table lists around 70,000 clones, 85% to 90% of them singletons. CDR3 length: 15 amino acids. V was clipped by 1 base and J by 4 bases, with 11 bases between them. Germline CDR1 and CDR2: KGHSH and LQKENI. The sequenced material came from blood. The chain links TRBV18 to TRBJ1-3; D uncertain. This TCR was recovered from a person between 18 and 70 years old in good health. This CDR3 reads CASSPQLQTGNTIYF. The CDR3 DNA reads TGTGCCAGCTCACCACAACTTCAGACGGGAAACACCATATATTTT.